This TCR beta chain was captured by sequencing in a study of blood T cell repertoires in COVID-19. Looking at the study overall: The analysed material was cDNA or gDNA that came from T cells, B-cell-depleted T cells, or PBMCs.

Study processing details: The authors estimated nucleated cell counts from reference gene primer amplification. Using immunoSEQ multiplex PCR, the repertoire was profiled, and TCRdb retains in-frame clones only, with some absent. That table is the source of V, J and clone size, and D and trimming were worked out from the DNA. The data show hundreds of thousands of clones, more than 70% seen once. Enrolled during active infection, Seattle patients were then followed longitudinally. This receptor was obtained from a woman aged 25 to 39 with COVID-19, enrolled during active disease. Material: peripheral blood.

The CDR3 DNA follows: TGTGCCAGCAGCCACTCCCCGGGAGCAAGCTCTGGAAACACCATATATTTT. Amino acid sequence: CASSHSPGASSGNTIYF. The chain recombines TRBV3-1 (or the pseudogene TRBV3-2) with TRBJ1-3; D ambiguous. The CDR3 length is 17 residues. Looked up from germline, CDR1 is LGHDT and CDR2 is YNNKEL (reference sequence). Trimming took off 3 bases at V and 0 bases at J, with 15 bases between the two ends.